This T cell receptor (beta chain) was recorded in a study of cytomegalovirus exposure and HLA in healthy donors. General study findings and limits: TCR beta chain V- and J-gene trimming was linked, in a later analysis, to a missense variant in DCLRE1C.

Details on this clone: What it binds is not known.

Trimming took off 4 bases at V and 5 bases at J, with 15 bases between the two ends. The CDR3 totals 14 residues. Germline-derived CDR1 and CDR2 are LNHDA and SQIVND (reference sequence). The PCR employed 60 Vbeta primers together with 13 Jbeta primers. Profiled with immunoSEQ multiplex PCR; TCRdb holds only in-frame clones, not every one. The sample lists over 150,000 clones; around nine tenths were seen once. The chain carries TRBV19 and TRBJ2-7, with a tentative D call TRBD1 (6 bases). The TCR originated in a woman in her twenties or thirties in good health and CMV-seronegative. Sequencing was carried out using PBMCs. CDR3 residues: CASSRIDRSHEQYF. In DNA, the CDR3 is TGTGCCAGTAGTAGGATAGACAGGAGCCACGAGCAGTACTTC.